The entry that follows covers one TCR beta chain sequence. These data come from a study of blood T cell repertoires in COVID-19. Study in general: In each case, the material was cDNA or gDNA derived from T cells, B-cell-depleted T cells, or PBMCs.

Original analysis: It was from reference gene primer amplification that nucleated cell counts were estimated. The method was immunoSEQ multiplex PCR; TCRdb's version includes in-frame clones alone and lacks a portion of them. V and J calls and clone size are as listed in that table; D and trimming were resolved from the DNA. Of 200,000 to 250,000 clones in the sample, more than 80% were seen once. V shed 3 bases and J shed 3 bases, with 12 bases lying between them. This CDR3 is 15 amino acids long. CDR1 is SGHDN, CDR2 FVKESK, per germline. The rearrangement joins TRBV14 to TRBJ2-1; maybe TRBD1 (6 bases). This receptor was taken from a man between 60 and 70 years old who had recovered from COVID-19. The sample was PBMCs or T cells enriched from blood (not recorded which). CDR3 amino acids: CASSHHKGVYNEQFF. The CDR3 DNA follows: TGTGCCAGCAGCCACCACAAGGGGGTCTACAATGAGCAGTTCTTC.